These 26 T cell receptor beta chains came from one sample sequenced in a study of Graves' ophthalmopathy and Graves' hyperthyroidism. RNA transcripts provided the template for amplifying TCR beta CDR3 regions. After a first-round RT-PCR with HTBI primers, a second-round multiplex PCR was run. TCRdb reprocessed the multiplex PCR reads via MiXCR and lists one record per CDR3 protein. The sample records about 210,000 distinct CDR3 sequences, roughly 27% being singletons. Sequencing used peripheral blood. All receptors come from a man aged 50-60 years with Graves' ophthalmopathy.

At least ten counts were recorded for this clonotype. In DNA, the CDR3 is TGTGCCAGTAGTATCAAGAGCGGTACCTCCTACGAGCAGTACTTC. Amino acid sequence: CASSIKSGTSYEQYF. The chain couples TRBV19 to TRBJ2-7, with D tentatively TRBD2 (5 bases). CDR1 is LNHDA and CDR2 is SQIVND in the germline V gene (reference sequence). The V end was cut by 3 bases, the J end by 0 bases, with 12 bases between. The CDR3 extends over 15 amino acids.

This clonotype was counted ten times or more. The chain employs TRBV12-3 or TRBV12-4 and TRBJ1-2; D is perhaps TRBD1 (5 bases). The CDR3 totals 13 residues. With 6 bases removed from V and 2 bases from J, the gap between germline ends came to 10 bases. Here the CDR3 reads CASRAGWNYGYTF. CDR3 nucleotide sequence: TGTGCCAGCAGGGCAGGGTGGAACTATGGCTACACCTTC.

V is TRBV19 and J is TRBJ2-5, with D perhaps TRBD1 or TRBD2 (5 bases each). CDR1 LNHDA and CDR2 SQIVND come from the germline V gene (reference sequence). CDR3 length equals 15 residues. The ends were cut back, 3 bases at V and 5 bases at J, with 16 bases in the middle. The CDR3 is CASSIIRGLLETQYF. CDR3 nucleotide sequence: TGTGCCAGTAGTATCATACGGGGCCTTCTTGAGACCCAGTACTTC.

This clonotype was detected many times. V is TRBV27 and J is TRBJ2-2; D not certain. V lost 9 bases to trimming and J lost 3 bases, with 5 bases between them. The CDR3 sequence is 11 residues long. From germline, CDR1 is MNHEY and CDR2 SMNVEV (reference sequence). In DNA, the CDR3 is TGTGCCAGTGGGGACACCGGGGAGCTGTTTTTT. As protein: CASGDTGELFF.

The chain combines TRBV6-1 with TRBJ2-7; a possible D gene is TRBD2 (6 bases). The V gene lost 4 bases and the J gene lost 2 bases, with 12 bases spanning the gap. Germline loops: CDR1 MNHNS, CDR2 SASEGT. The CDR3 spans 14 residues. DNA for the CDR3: TGTGCCAGCAGTGGAATGGGGGGAGCCTACGAGCAGTACTTC. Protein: CASSGMGGAYEQYF.

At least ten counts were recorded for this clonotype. The CDR3: CAIQLATGSYEQYF. CDR3 nucleotide sequence: TGTGCCATCCAACTCGCCACAGGTTCCTACGAGCAGTACTTC. The rearrangement links TRBV28 to TRBJ2-7; D is possibly TRBD1 (5 bases). This CDR3 has 14 amino acids. Germline V gene lookup returns CDR1 MDHEN and CDR2 SYDVKM. V was shortened by 10 bases and J by 1 base, with 17 bases between the two germline ends.

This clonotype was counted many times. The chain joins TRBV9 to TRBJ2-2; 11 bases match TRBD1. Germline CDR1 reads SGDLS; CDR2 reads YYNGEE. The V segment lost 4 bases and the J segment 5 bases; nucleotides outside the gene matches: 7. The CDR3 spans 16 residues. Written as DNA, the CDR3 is TGTGCCAGCAGCACCCGGACAGGGGGCTGGACCGGGGAGCTGTTTTTT. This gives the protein CASSTRTGGWTGELFF. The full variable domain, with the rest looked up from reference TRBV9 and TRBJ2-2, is DSGVTQTPKHLITATGQRVTLRCSPRSGDLSVYWYQQSLDQGLQFLIQYYNGEERAKGNILERFSAQQFPDLHSELNLSSLELGDSALYFCASSTRTGGWTGELFFGEGSRLTVL.

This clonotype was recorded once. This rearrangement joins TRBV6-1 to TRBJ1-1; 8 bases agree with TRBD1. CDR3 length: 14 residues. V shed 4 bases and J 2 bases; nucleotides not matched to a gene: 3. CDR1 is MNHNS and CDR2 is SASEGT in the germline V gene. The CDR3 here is CASSGDRYNTEAFF. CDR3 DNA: TGTGCCAGCAGTGGGGACAGGTATAACACTGAAGCTTTCTTT.

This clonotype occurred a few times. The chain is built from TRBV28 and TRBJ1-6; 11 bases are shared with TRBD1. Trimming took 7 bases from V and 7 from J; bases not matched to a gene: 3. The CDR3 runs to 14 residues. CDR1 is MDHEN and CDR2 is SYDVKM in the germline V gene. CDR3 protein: CASKGQGVNSPLHF. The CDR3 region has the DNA TGTGCCAGCAAGGGACAGGGGGTCAATTCACCCCTCCACTTT.

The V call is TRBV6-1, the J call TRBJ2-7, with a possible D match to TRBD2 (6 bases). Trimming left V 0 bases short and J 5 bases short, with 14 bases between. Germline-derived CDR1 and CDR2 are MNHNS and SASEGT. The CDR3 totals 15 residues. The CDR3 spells CASSEAPGSSNEQYF. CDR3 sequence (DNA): TGTGCCAGCAGTGAAGCTCCCGGGAGTTCCAACGAGCAGTACTTC.

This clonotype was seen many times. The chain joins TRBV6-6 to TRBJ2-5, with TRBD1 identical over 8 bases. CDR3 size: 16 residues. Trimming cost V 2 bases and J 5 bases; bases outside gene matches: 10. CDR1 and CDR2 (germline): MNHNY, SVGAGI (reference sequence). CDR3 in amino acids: CASSYGGDRYRETQYF. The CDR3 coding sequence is TGTGCCAGCAGTTACGGCGGGGACAGGTATAGGGAGACCCAGTACTTC.

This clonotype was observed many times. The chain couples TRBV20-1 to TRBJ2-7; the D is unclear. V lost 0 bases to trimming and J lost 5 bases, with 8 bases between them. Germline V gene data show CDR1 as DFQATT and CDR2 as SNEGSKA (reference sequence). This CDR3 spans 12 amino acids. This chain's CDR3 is CSARDGVHEQYF. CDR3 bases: TGCAGTGCTAGAGATGGGGTCCACGAGCAGTACTTC.

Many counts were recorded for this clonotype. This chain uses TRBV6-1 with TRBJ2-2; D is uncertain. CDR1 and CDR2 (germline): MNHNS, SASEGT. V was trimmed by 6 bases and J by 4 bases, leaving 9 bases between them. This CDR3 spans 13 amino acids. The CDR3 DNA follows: TGTGCCAGCAGCGAGCACGGCACCGGGGAGCTGTTTTTT. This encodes CASSEHGTGELFF.

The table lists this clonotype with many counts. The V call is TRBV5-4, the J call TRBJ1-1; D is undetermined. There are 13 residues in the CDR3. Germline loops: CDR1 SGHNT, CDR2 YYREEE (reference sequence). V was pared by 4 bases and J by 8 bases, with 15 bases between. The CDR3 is CASSRAGFPEAFF. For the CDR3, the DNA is TGTGCCAGCAGCCGGGCGGGGTTCCCCGAAGCTTTCTTT.

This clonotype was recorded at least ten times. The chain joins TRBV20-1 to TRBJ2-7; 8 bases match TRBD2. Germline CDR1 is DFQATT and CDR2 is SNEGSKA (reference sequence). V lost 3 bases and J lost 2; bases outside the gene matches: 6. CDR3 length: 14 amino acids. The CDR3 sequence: CSARPAGVAYEQYF. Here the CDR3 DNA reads TGCAGTGCTAGGCCAGCGGGAGTAGCCTACGAGCAGTACTTC.

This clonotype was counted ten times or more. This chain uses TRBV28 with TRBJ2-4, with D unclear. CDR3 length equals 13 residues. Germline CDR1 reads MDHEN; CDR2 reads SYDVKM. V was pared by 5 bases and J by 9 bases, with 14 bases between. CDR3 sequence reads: CASSPPELAIQYF. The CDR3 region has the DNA TGTGCCAGCAGTCCCCCCGAGTTGGCCATTCAGTACTTC.

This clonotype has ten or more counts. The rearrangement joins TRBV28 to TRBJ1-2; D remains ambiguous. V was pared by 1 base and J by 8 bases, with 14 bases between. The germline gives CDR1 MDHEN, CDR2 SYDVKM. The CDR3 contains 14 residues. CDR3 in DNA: TGTGCCAGCAGTTTATCCCCGGTAGTTCAGGGCTACACCTTC. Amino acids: CASSLSPVVQGYTF.

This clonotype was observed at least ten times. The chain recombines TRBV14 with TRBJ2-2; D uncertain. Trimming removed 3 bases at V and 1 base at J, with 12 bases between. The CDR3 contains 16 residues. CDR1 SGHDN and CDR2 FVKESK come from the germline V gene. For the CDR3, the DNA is TGTGCCAGCAGCCATGGGATGGCAGGGAACACCGGGGAGCTGTTTTTT. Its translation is CASSHGMAGNTGELFF.

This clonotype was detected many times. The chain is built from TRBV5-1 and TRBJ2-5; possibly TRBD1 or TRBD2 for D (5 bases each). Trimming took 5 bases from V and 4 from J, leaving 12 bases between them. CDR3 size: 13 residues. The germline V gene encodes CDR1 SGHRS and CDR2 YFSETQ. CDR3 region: CASRPGQSETQYF. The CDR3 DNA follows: TGCGCCAGCAGGCCGGGGCAATCAGAGACCCAGTACTTC. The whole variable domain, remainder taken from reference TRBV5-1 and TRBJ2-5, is KAGVTQTPRYLIKTRGQQVTLSCSPISGHRSVSWYQQTPGQGLQFLFEYFSETQRNKGNFPGRFSGRQFSNSRSEMNVSTLELGDSALYLCASRPGQSETQYFGPGTRLLVL.

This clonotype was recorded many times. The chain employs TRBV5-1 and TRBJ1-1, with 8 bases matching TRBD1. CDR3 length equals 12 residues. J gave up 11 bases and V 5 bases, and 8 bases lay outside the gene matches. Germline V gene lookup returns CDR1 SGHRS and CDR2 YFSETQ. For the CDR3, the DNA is TGCGCCAGCAGTATCGGACAGGGTGAGGCTTTCTTT. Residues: CASSIGQGEAFF.

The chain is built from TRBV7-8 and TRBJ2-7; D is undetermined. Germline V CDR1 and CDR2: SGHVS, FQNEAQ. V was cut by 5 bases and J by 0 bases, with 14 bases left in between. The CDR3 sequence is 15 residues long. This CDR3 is CASSHLTVSSYEQYF. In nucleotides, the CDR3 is TGTGCCAGCAGCCACCTAACGGTTAGCTCCTACGAGCAGTACTTC.

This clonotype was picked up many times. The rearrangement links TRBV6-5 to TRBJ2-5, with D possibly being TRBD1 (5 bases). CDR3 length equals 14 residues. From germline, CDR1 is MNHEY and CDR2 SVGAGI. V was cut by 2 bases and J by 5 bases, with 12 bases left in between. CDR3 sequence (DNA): TGTGCCAGCAGTTACAGGGGTGGCCTGGAGACCCAGTACTTC. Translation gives CASSYRGGLETQYF.

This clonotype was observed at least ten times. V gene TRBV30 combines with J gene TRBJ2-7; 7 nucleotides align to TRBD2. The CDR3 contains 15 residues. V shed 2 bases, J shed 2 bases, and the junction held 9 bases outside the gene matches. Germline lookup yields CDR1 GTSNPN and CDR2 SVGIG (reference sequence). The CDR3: CAWSTRSGKPYEQYF. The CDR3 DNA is TGTGCCTGGAGTACCCGGAGCGGGAAGCCCTACGAGCAGTACTTC.

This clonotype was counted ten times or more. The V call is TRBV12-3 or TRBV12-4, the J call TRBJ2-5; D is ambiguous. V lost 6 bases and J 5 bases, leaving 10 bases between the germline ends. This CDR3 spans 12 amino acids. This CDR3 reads CASRYFQETQYF. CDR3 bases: TGTGCCAGCAGATACTTTCAGGAGACCCAGTACTTC.

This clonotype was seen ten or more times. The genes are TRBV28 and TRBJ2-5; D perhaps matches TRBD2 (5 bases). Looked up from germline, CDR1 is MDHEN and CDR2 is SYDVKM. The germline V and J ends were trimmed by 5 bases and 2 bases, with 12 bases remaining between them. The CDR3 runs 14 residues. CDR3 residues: CASSAGYSQETQYF. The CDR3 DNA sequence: TGTGCCAGCAGTGCGGGCTACAGTCAAGAGACCCAGTACTTC.

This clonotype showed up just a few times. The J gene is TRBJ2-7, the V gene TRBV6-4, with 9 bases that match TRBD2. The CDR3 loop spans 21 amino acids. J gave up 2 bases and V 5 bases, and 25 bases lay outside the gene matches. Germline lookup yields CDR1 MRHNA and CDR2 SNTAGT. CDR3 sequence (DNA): TGTGCCAGCAGTCCTTACGGAAGACCAAAGGGACTAGCCCTACCTACCTACGAGCAGTACTTC. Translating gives CASSPYGRPKGLALPTYEQYF.